A selection of T cell receptor beta chains follows, all from one sample in a study of cytomegalovirus exposure and HLA in healthy donors. TCRdb's copy holds only in-frame clones and misses some; the assay was immunoSEQ multiplex PCR. This sample has about 120,000 clones, with roughly 70% found just once. Source material: PBMCs. These receptors originate from a woman aged 35 to 49 in good health and CMV-seronegative. Each CDR3 is given with its conserved first and last residue. A D gene is named only where the DNA matches it firmly. Some rows mark clone size as missing; the rest say once, few, many or name a class of expanded clone.

>TRBJ2-1|few|TRBD2|TRBV7-8
CASSFPSGRANEQFF
TGTGCCAGCAGCTTCCCTAGCGGGAGGGCCAATGAGCAGTTCTTC
>TRBJ2-3|NA|TRBD1|TRBV6-5
CASSPGQAMADTQYF
TGTGCCAGCAGCCCGGGACAGGCAATGGCAGATACGCAGTATTTT
>TRBJ1-2|NA|TRBD1|TRBV7-9
CSSSLGPPGGVSYGYTF
TGTTCCAGCAGCTTAGGACCCCCAGGGGGCGTCTCGTATGGCTACACCTTC
>TRBJ2-6|NA|NA|TRBV4-3
CASSQVAGYSGANVLTF
TGCGCCAGCAGCCAAGTGGCAGGTTACTCTGGGGCCAACGTCCTGACTTTC
>TRBJ2-7|NA|NA|TRBV4-1
CASSRAEGTDEQYF
TGCGCCAGCAGCCGGGCGGAGGGCACGGACGAGCAGTACTTC
>TRBJ2-7|NA|NA|TRBV5-1
CASSPEGGFEQYF
TGCGCCAGCAGCCCCGAGGGTGGATTCGAGCAGTACTTC
>TRBJ2-1|NA|NA|TRBV5-4
CASSLQGSYNEQFF
TGTGCCAGCAGCTTGCAGGGCTCCTACAATGAGCAGTTCTTC
>TRBJ2-7|NA|TRBD1|TRBV29-1
CSVEPRTGLEQYF
TGCAGCGTTGAACCCCGGACAGGGCTCGAGCAGTACTTC
>TRBJ2-7|once|TRBD1|TRBV2
CASSELGTVGVEQYF
TGTGCCAGCAGTGAACTTGGGACAGTAGGGGTGGAGCAGTACTTC
>TRBJ2-7|NA|TRBD2|TRBV5-1
CASSLASGSYEQYF
TGCGCCAGCAGCTTGGCCAGCGGGAGCTACGAGCAGTACTTC
>TRBJ1-3|NA|NA|TRBV11-2
CASSLGPQPGNTIYF
TGTGCCAGCAGCTTGGGCCCTCAACCTGGAAACACCATATATTTT
>TRBJ2-5|NA|NA|TRBV5-6
CASSTTSVTQYF
TGTGCCAGCAGTACCACCTCGGTGACCCAGTACTTC